This record covers a single T cell receptor beta chain. The data derive from a study of blood T cell repertoires in COVID-19. Whole-study context: COVID-19 samples from acute and convalescent phases originated in the United States, Italy and Spain. Sample material is recorded as cDNA or gDNA derived from T cells, B-cell-depleted T cells, or PBMCs.

Original methodology: By means of reference gene primer amplification, nucleated cell counts were estimated. The table came from immunoSEQ multiplex PCR; TCRdb's copy has only in-frame clones and leaves some out. V and J calls plus clone size are reproduced from that table; the DNA served to infer D and trimming. Here the sample spans roughly 100,000 clones, approximately 91% being singletons. CDR1 LNHDA and CDR2 SQIVND come from the germline V gene (reference sequence). The CDR3 spans 14 residues. The J segment lost 6 bases and the V segment lost 6 bases, leaving 2 bases of the junction unmatched. This sequence originates from a human donor with active COVID-19. The donor label of this sample is uncertain. The chain joins TRBV19 to TRBJ2-1; 13 bases line up with TRBD2. The sample was peripheral blood. The CDR3 here is CASSRLAGGNEQFF. CDR3 coding DNA: TGTGCCAGTAGCCGACTAGCGGGGGGCAATGAGCAGTTCTTC.